Below, one TCR beta chain is given with its context. The antigen is not known. Libraries from naive CD8 cells were generated from 20,000 to 1,000,000 sorted cells (with 10%, 30% or 50% RNA). This entry comes from a study of molecular identifiers for immune sequencing clone quantification. At the level of the study: For replicates, RNA isolated from roughly 20,000 or 100,000 naive CD8 cells was divided into five portions, of which four were sequenced.

Study-level points and caveats: Over 99% of effector molecules, but under 1% in naive cells, were held by clones with more than 20 RNA copies.

Germline CDR1 and CDR2: SGHKS and YYEKEE (reference sequence). This CDR3 spans 13 amino acids. V shed 1 base and J shed 4 bases, with 8 bases lying between them. Previously described methods and listed TCR primers were employed for the bulk TCR libraries. TCRdb re-called the PCR reads with MiXCR, one entry per CDR3 protein. The top ten clones hold around 0.76% of a sample with around 480,000 distinct CDR3 sequences, roughly 24% of them seen once. This chain joins TRBV5-5 and TRBJ1-2; no reliable D call. Sample: naive CD8+ T cells from blood, with Jurkat cell RNA spiked in. Noted subset: FACS-sorted CD8+CD4-CCR7+CD45RA+ naive T cells. This clonotype originated in a human donor in good health. Some libraries in this study had Jurkat cell RNA spiked in. CDR3 in amino acids: CASSLSSLYGYTF. In DNA, the CDR3 is TGTGCCAGCAGCTTGTCATCTCTCTATGGCTACACCTTC.